Each of the 26 T cell receptor beta chains below was sequenced from the same sample in a study of OX40 agonist ivuxolimab in advanced cancers. Profiled with immunoSEQ multiplex PCR; TCRdb holds only in-frame clones, not every one. The table has 65,000 to 85,000 clones, about 92% seen once. The specimen comprised CD4+ or CD8+ T cells sorted from blood, sampled in a trial of the OX40 agonist ivuxolimab. These receptors were obtained from an adult with an advanced solid tumor such as melanoma, head and neck, liver or kidney cancer.

The V gene is TRBV5-1, the J gene TRBJ2-7; D unresolved. The CDR3 spans 14 residues. The germline V gene encodes CDR1 SGHRS and CDR2 YFSETQ. V was cut by 1 base and J by 2 bases, with 10 bases left in between. The CDR3 region is CASSLHRSTYEQYF. The DNA of the CDR3 is TGCGCCAGCAGCTTGCATAGGAGCACCTACGAGCAGTACTTC.

The rearrangement joins TRBV5-1 to TRBJ1-5, with unresolved D. V lost 0 bases, J lost 3 bases, and 7 bases lay in between. The CDR3 runs to 14 residues. The germline gives CDR1 SGHRS, CDR2 YFSETQ. In DNA form, the CDR3 reads TGCGCCAGCAGCTTGGGGGAGGACAATCAGCCCCAGCATTTT. Amino acid sequence: CASSLGEDNQPQHF.

The sample holds one count of this clone. J is TRBJ1-2 and V is TRBV6-5, with 10 nucleotides matching TRBD1. The germline V gene encodes CDR1 MNHEY and CDR2 SVGAGI. V shed 2 bases and J 8 bases; nucleotides not matched to a gene: 11. The CDR3 contains 16 residues. The CDR3 bases are TGTGCCAGCAGTTACCGAGGACAGGGGGAATTGATAGGCTACACCTTC. Protein product: CASSYRGQGELIGYTF.

The genes are TRBV7-6 and TRBJ2-7; unclear D gene. Germline CDR1 and CDR2: SGHVS and FNYEAQ. With 5 bases removed from V and 3 bases from J, the gap between germline ends came to 14 bases. The CDR3 sequence is 14 residues long. CDR3 loop: CASSLMLGDYEQYF. CDR3 in DNA: TGTGCCAGCAGCCTAATGCTAGGAGACTACGAGCAGTACTTC.

V is TRBV28 and J is TRBJ1-5, with TRBD1 matching 9 bases. With V trimmed by 5 bases and J by 0 bases, 11 bases remained unmatched. This CDR3 spans 18 amino acids. CDR1 and CDR2 (germline): MDHEN, SYDVKM. CDR3 protein: CASSDTRDREYSNQPQHF. DNA of the CDR3: TGTGCCAGCAGTGACACCCGGGACAGGGAATATAGCAATCAGCCCCAGCATTTT.

This sequence joins TRBV11-2 and TRBJ1-3, with 9 bases identical to TRBD1. CDR1 and CDR2 from the germline V gene are SGHAT and FQNNGV. V shed 3 bases and J 2 bases; nucleotides not matched to a gene: 2. The CDR3 has 15 amino acids. The CDR3 sequence: CASSLGTGTGNTIYF. In DNA, the CDR3 is TGTGCCAGCAGCTTGGGGACAGGGACTGGAAACACCATATATTTT.

This CDR3 is CASITKPSIEAFF. The CDR3 DNA reads TGTGCCAGCATTACTAAACCCTCGATTGAAGCTTTCTTT. V usage is TRBV7-9 and J usage is TRBJ1-1; unclear D gene. Trimming removed 7 bases from V and 7 bases from J, with 16 bases in between. This CDR3 is built from 13 residues. Germline V gene data show CDR1 as SEHNR and CDR2 as FQNEAQ (reference sequence).

The chain combines TRBV7-2 with TRBJ2-3; 11 bases agree with TRBD2. Trimming removed 6 bases from V and 0 bases from J; junction bases left unmatched: 2. CDR1 is SGHTA, CDR2 FQGNSA, per germline. CDR3 length: 15 residues. CDR3 coding DNA: TGTGCCAGCAGACTAGCGGGGGCCAGCACAGATACGCAGTATTTT. Encoded protein: CASRLAGASTDTQYF. Full variable domain (outside the CDR3, taken from reference TRBV7-2 and TRBJ2-3): GAGVSQSPSNKVTEKGKDVELRCDPISGHTALYWYRQSLGQGLEFLIYFQGNSAPDKSGLPSDRFSAERTGGSVSTLTIQRTQQEDSAVYLCASRLAGASTDTQYFGPGTRLTVL.

This rearrangement joins TRBV4-1 to TRBJ2-1, with D unclear. Germline lookup yields CDR1 MGHRA and CDR2 YSYEKL. CDR3 length: 14 amino acids. V lost 4 bases and J 5 bases, leaving 12 bases between the germline ends. The CDR3 DNA reads as TGCGCCAGCAGCCCGCGGCCTGGGGACAATGAGCAGTTCTTC. It translates to CASSPRPGDNEQFF.

The CDR3 DNA is TGTGCCAGCAGCTTGGTAGGGGGCTGGGTCGACCACGAGCAGTACTTC. Translation gives CASSLVGGWVDHEQYF. The chain uses TRBV5-6 and TRBJ2-7; TRBD1 aligns across 7 bases. V was pared by 0 bases and J by 5 bases, with 11 bases of the junction left unmatched. This CDR3 region has 16 residues. Germline CDR1 is SGHDT and CDR2 is YYEEEE.

The genes are TRBV7-6 and TRBJ2-7, with 8 bases fitting TRBD2. V was pared by 1 base and J by 0 bases, with 5 bases of the junction left unmatched. CDR1 SGHVS and CDR2 FNYEAQ come from the germline V gene. The CDR3 is made up of 16 amino acids. The DNA of the CDR3 is TGTGCCAGCAGCTTAGTTAGTACTAGCGGCTCCTACGAGCAGTACTTC. Residues: CASSLVSTSGSYEQYF.

This chain connects TRBV6-6 to TRBJ2-1; TRBD2 matches at 15 bases. V was clipped by 2 bases and J by 9 bases; unmatched bases: 5. This CDR3 has 16 residues. Germline assignment: CDR1 MNHNY and CDR2 SVGAGI (reference sequence). Here the CDR3 DNA reads TGTGCCAGCAGTTACGTGGGACTAGCGGGAGGCATTGAGCAGTTCTTC. This encodes CASSYVGLAGGIEQFF.

Only one count was recorded for this clone. The genes are TRBV10-3 and TRBJ2-2; no reliable D call. CDR3 size: 13 residues. The V and J ends lost 8 bases and 3 bases respectively, with 10 bases between them. The germline gives CDR1 ENHRY, CDR2 SYGVKD. The CDR3 region is CAIGKDYTGELFF. The CDR3 DNA is TGTGCCATCGGCAAGGATTACACCGGGGAGCTGTTTTTT.

The rearrangement uses TRBV7-3 and TRBJ1-5; D call uncertain. The length of the CDR3 is 14 residues. Germline CDR1 and CDR2: SGHTA and FQGTGA. With 7 bases removed from V and 2 bases from J, the gap between germline ends came to 12 bases. The CDR3 reads CASNFGSGNQPQHF. In nucleotides, the CDR3 is TGTGCCAGCAACTTTGGTTCGGGCAATCAGCCCCAGCATTTT.

About this clone itself: Mismatch with germline at one junction end may stem from a read error. The chain carries TRBV7-7 and TRBJ2-3, with D unclear. The CDR3 runs 13 residues. In germline, CDR1 is SSHAT, CDR2 FNYEAQ (reference sequence). DNA for the CDR3: TGTGCTAGCAGCTCCAGAAACACAGATACGCAGTATTTT. Protein: CASSSRNTDTQYF.

This chain joins TRBV29-1 and TRBJ1-2, with 7 positions matching TRBD1. Germline V CDR1 and CDR2: SQVTM, ANQGSEA. J was trimmed by 4 bases and V by 6 bases; bases with no gene match: 14. CDR3 length equals 15 residues. The CDR3 nucleotides are TGCAGCGTGAGCGGGACAGCCCTCGGGGGCTATGGCTACACCTTC. Encoded protein: CSVSGTALGGYGYTF.

This sequence joins TRBV7-2 and TRBJ1-6; D might be TRBD1 (5 bases). V gave up 5 bases and J gave up 3 bases, with 17 bases separating them. The CDR3 is 17 residues long. The V gene's germline CDR1 is SGHTA and CDR2 FQGNSA. CDR3 sequence: CASSPDRFLGYNSPLHF. The DNA for the CDR3 is TGTGCCAGCAGCCCCGACAGATTCTTGGGCTATAATTCACCCCTCCACTTT.

The chain is built from TRBV11-2 and TRBJ2-1; TRBD1 might be the D (6 bases). CDR1 is SGHAT, CDR2 FQNNGV, per germline. The V end was cut by 5 bases, the J end by 4 bases, with 12 bases between. The CDR3 length is 14 residues. As DNA, the CDR3 is TGTGCCAGCAGCATTCAGGGGTTTTACAATGAGCAGTTCTTC. This codes for CASSIQGFYNEQFF.

This chain links TRBV9 with TRBJ2-7; TRBD1 is a possible D gene (5 bases). Germline V gene sequence: CDR1 SGDLS, CDR2 YYNGEE. The CDR3 has 14 residues. The germline V and J ends were trimmed by 0 bases and 5 bases, with 12 bases remaining between them. CDR3 region: CASSVEGRVDEQYF. The CDR3 DNA is TGTGCCAGCAGCGTAGAAGGCAGGGTGGACGAGCAGTACTTC.

This clone occurred once. The gene calls are TRBV27 and TRBJ2-1; TRBD1 matches at 7 bases. The CDR3 runs to 14 residues. The V segment lost 6 bases and the J segment 8 bases; nucleotides outside the gene matches: 10. Germline values: CDR1 MNHEY, CDR2 SMNVEV (reference sequence). The CDR3 nucleotides are TGTGCCAGCAGCCTAACAGGGGAGATGTATGAGCAGTTCTTC. It encodes CASSLTGEMYEQFF.

J is TRBJ2-5 and V is TRBV15; 7 nucleotides match TRBD1. V shed 8 bases and J 4 bases; nucleotides not matched to a gene: 10. CDR3 length: 14 amino acids. The germline V gene has CDR1 LNHNV and CDR2 YYDKDF (reference sequence). CDR3 in DNA: TGTGCCACCGGGGATAGACAGGGTCTAGAGACCCAGTACTTC. Amino acids: CATGDRQGLETQYF.

The genes are TRBV6-6 and TRBJ2-7, with D possibly being TRBD2 (6 bases). CDR3 length equals 12 residues. V was cut by 7 bases and J by 7 bases, with 14 bases left in between. Germline V gives CDR1 MNHNY, CDR2 SVGAGI (reference sequence). CDR3 in amino acids: CASTRLAGEQYF. CDR3 sequence (DNA): TGTGCCAGCACCCGACTGGCGGGGGAGCAGTACTTC.

V is TRBV4-3 and J is TRBJ2-3; 7 bases are shared with TRBD2. Unmatched junction bases numbered 9, after V lost 0 bases and J lost 6 bases. The CDR3 loop spans 16 amino acids. Germline-derived CDR1 and CDR2 are LGHNA and YSLEER. CDR3 nucleotides: TGCGCCAGCAGCCAAGATGGGCGACTAGCAGGGGATACGCAGTATTTT. This translates into CASSQDGRLAGDTQYF.

The chain joins TRBV28 to TRBJ2-1; 10 nucleotides line up with TRBD2. V shed 5 bases and J 7 bases; nucleotides not matched to a gene: 11. CDR3 length: 16 amino acids. The V gene's germline CDR1 is MDHEN and CDR2 SYDVKM. The CDR3 coding sequence is TGTGCCAGCAGTACGCGGGCCCTAGCGGGAGCGAATGAGCAGTTCTTC. This translates into CASSTRALAGANEQFF.

This clone was observed once. J is TRBJ2-3 and V is TRBV5-1; D may match TRBD1 or TRBD2 (6 bases each). From germline, CDR1 is SGHRS and CDR2 YFSETQ. V lost 1 base to trimming and J lost 4 bases, with 13 bases between them. This CDR3 spans 15 amino acids. CDR3 sequence (DNA): TGCGCCAGCAGCTTGCTAGGGGGGCGGGCAGATACGCAGTATTTT. It specifies CASSLLGGRADTQYF.

The rearrangement uses TRBV30 and TRBJ2-1; D may be TRBD1 or TRBD2 (5 bases each). The CDR3 runs 10 residues. The V gene's germline CDR1 is GTSNPN and CDR2 SVGIG (reference sequence). V was shortened by 4 bases and J by 12 bases, with 10 bases between the two germline ends. The CDR3, as DNA: TGTGCCTGGATGCCGGGACCGCAGTTCTTC. Protein product: CAWMPGPQFF.